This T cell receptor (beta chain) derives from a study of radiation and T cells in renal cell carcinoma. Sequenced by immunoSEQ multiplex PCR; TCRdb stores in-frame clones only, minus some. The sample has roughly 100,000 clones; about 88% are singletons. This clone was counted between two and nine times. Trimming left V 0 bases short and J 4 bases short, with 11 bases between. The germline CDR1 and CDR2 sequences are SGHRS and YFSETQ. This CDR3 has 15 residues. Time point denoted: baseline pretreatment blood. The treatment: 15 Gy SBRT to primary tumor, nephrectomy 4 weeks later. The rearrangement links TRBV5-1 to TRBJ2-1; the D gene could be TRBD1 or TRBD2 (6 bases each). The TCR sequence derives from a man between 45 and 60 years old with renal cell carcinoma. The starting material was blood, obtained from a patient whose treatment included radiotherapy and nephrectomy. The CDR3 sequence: CASSLGGGSYNEQFF. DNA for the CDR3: TGCGCCAGCAGCTTGGGAGGGGGGAGTTACAATGAGCAGTTCTTC.